What follows is one TCR beta chain and its context. The sample comes from a study of CD8 T cells in Susac syndrome. The RNA, 0.5 to 1 ug, was put through reverse transcription using random hexamers. TCRdb re-called the immunoSEQ multiplex PCR reads through MiXCR, storing one row per CDR3 protein. The profile shows under 550,000 distinct CDR3 sequences, 75% to 90% of them singletons. Germline V CDR1 and CDR2: LNHNV, YYDKDF (reference sequence). V was shortened by 6 bases and J by 4 bases, with 14 bases between the two germline ends. CDR3 size: 14 residues. The chain combines TRBV15 with TRBJ2-3; D may correspond to TRBD1 or TRBD2 (5 bases each). The specimen was CD8+ T cells from PBMCs. The source of this sequence is a human donor with multiple sclerosis. In nucleotides, the CDR3 is TGTGCCACCAGGGGACGTCAGTCCCCAGATACGCAGTATTTT. Translated, it gives CATRGRQSPDTQYF. Looking up the rest from reference TRBV15 and TRBJ2-3 gives the full variable domain: DAMVIQNPRYQVTQFGKPVTLSCSQTLNHNVMYWYQQKSSQAPKLLFHYYDKDFNNEADTPDNFQSRRPNTSFCFLDIRSPGLGDTAMYLCATRGRQSPDTQYFGPGTRLTVL.